This passage covers 29 T cell receptor beta chains from one sample sequenced in a study of shared clonotypes between healthy human individuals. Generated by immunoSEQ multiplex PCR, the TCRdb table keeps only in-frame clones and is missing some. Found here are some 2,000,000 clones, 90% to 95% of them singletons; the top ten hold roughly 0.13%. The material sequenced was naive CD4+ T cells sorted from blood. Subset of the sample: CD45RA+ positively selected. All receptors derive from a man in his late teens or twenties in good health.

The chain carries TRBV20-1 and TRBJ2-2; the D is unclear. This CDR3 comprises 11 residues. Germline-derived CDR1 and CDR2 are DFQATT and SNEGSKA (reference sequence). V lost 6 bases and J 3 bases, leaving 5 bases between the germline ends. The CDR3 DNA reads TGCAGTGCCCCTTACACCGGGGAGCTGTTTTTT. Its translation: CSAPYTGELFF.

The chain joins TRBV6-1 to TRBJ1-5; weak D call: TRBD1 (5 bases). The V end was cut by 7 bases, the J end by 4 bases, with 11 bases between. The CDR3 has 13 residues. Per germline, CDR1 MNHNS and CDR2 SASEGT. CDR3 nucleotides: TGTGCCAGCAAGGGTAAGGGGAATCAGCCCCAGCATTTT. Its protein product is CASKGKGNQPQHF.

The V gene is TRBV6-6, the J gene TRBJ1-1, with a tentative D call TRBD1 (5 bases). Germline V lookup: CDR1 MNHNY, CDR2 SVGAGI (reference sequence). The ends were cut back, 0 bases at V and 1 base at J, with 9 bases in the middle. CDR3 length: 15 residues. CDR3 protein: CASSYSPTENTEAFF. CDR3 bases: TGTGCCAGCAGTTACTCACCGACAGAGAACACTGAAGCTTTCTTT.

This chain uses TRBV29-1 with TRBJ2-4, with a possible D match to TRBD2 (6 bases). In germline, CDR1 is SQVTM, CDR2 ANQGSEA. The CDR3 covers 13 residues. The V end was cut by 6 bases, the J end by 8 bases, with 17 bases between. As DNA, the CDR3 is TGCAGCGTCGCACGGGGCCCGGGGGACATTCAGTACTTC. It encodes CSVARGPGDIQYF.

V usage is TRBV5-1 and J usage is TRBJ1-2; 8 bases match TRBD1. The CDR3 loop spans 17 amino acids. Per germline, CDR1 SGHRS and CDR2 YFSETQ. Losses at the gene ends were 4 bases for V and 7 bases for J; bases not matched to a gene: 18. CDR3: CASSGGAGGGSVGGYTF. In DNA form, the CDR3 reads TGCGCCAGCAGCGGTGGGGCAGGGGGCGGTAGTGTCGGTGGCTACACCTTC.

The chain employs TRBV5-1 and TRBJ1-1; possibly TRBD1 for D (6 bases). Germline V gene sequence: CDR1 SGHRS, CDR2 YFSETQ. The V end lost 4 bases, the J end lost 3 bases, and 13 bases lay between the germline ends. The CDR3 has 14 residues. The CDR3 is CASSPRTEDTEAFF. Here the CDR3 DNA reads TGCGCCAGCAGCCCCCGGACAGAGGACACTGAAGCTTTCTTT. The full variable domain, in which reference TRBV5-1 and TRBJ1-1 provide the parts outside the CDR3, is KAGVTQTPRYLIKTRGQQVTLSCSPISGHRSVSWYQQTPGQGLQFLFEYFSETQRNKGNFPGRFSGRQFSNSRSEMNVSTLELGDSALYLCASSPRTEDTEAFFGQGTRLTVV.

This chain joins TRBV5-1 and TRBJ1-2, with a tentative D call TRBD1 (6 bases). V lost 1 base, J lost 7 bases, and 14 bases lay in between. The CDR3 extends over 14 amino acids. The germline V gene encodes CDR1 SGHRS and CDR2 YFSETQ. The CDR3 is CASSLRTGPSGYTF. The CDR3 bases are TGCGCCAGCAGCTTGCGCACAGGGCCCTCTGGCTACACCTTC.

This chain joins TRBV6-1 and TRBJ1-2; D gene ambiguous. Trimming removed 2 bases at V and 6 bases at J, with 13 bases between. The CDR3 covers 14 residues. Germline assignment: CDR1 MNHNS and CDR2 SASEGT. The CDR3 DNA reads TGTGCCAGCAGTGAAATTTCGGGGAAGGATGGCTACACCTTC. This gives the protein CASSEISGKDGYTF.

The rearrangement joins TRBV27 to TRBJ2-7; D perhaps matches TRBD2 (6 bases). This CDR3 spans 15 amino acids. The V gene lost 0 bases and the J gene lost 4 bases, with 13 bases spanning the gap. The germline V gene has CDR1 MNHEY and CDR2 SMNVEV (reference sequence). CDR3 sequence reads: CASSLSLMGLYEQYF. The CDR3 bases are TGTGCCAGCAGTTTATCCCTAATGGGACTTTACGAGCAGTACTTC.

The chain combines TRBV10-3 with TRBJ2-6; D might be TRBD1 (6 bases). The V end lost 6 bases, the J end lost 0 bases, and 12 bases lay between the germline ends. Looked up from germline, CDR1 is ENHRY and CDR2 is SYGVKD. This CDR3 has 16 amino acids. The CDR3 reads CAIRGTQLSGANVLTF. The CDR3 DNA is TGTGCCATCAGGGGGACACAGCTCTCTGGGGCCAACGTCCTGACTTTC.

The V gene is TRBV5-1, the J gene TRBJ1-6; D perhaps matches TRBD1 (5 bases). Between the trimmed V and J ends, which lost 4 bases and 9 bases, there was a span of 17 bases. The CDR3 is made up of 15 amino acids. Germline CDR1 and CDR2: SGHRS and YFSETQ. CDR3: CASSPGHALGSPLHF. The DNA for the CDR3 is TGCGCCAGCAGCCCCGGACACGCGCTGGGTTCACCCCTCCACTTT.

Notes on this clone: The same CDR3 also results from other DNA sequences found in this sample. The chain combines TRBV18 with TRBJ1-1, with 7 bases fitting TRBD1. Germline V lookup: CDR1 KGHSH, CDR2 LQKENI. The V segment lost 3 bases and the J segment 8 bases; nucleotides outside the gene matches: 6. The CDR3 sequence is 13 residues long. CDR3 in amino acids: CASSPGTGAEAFF. CDR3 DNA sequence: TGTGCCAGCTCACCGGGAACAGGGGCCGAAGCTTTCTTT.

The rearrangement uses TRBV5-4 and TRBJ2-2; 7 nucleotides match TRBD2. Germline loops: CDR1 SGHNT, CDR2 YYREEE (reference sequence). Trimming at V came to 4 bases and at J to 5 bases, leaving 5 bases not matched to a gene. The CDR3 has 14 residues. The CDR3 DNA sequence: TGTGCCAGCAGCATTGGGAGGGAGACCGGGGAGCTGTTTTTT. This encodes CASSIGRETGELFF.

The chain links TRBV7-2 to TRBJ2-1; tentatively, D is TRBD2 (6 bases). The germline V gene has CDR1 SGHTA and CDR2 FQGNSA. The CDR3 loop spans 12 amino acids. V lost 6 bases, J lost 9 bases, and 12 bases lay in between. The CDR3 sequence: CASSRLVPEQFF. The CDR3 DNA reads as TGTGCCAGCAGTCGACTAGTACCTGAGCAGTTCTTC.

The chain is built from TRBV2 and TRBJ1-3, with no clear D. From germline, CDR1 is SNHLY and CDR2 FYNNEI. This CDR3 comprises 15 residues. The V end was cut by 2 bases, the J end by 1 base, with 9 bases between. In DNA form, the CDR3 reads TGTGCCAGCAGTGAACTTCCGGGGTCTGGAAACACCATATATTTT. Protein product: CASSELPGSGNTIYF.

J is TRBJ2-1 and V is TRBV7-2; 13 nucleotides match TRBD2. The CDR3 is made up of 16 amino acids. J gave up 10 bases and V 4 bases, and 10 bases lay outside the gene matches. Germline V lookup: CDR1 SGHTA, CDR2 FQGNSA. The CDR3 DNA reads TGTGCCAGCAGCTCTACAGGACTAGCGGGAGTAAGAGAGCAGTTCTTC. Amino acids: CASSSTGLAGVREQFF.

This sequence joins TRBV10-1 and TRBJ2-3, with 11 nucleotides matching TRBD2. Trimming cost V 4 bases and J 4 bases; bases outside gene matches: 7. Germline V CDR1 and CDR2: WNHNN, SYGVQD (reference sequence). This CDR3 contains 16 residues. The CDR3 spells CASSASIAGGPDTQYF. The CDR3 DNA sequence: TGCGCCAGCAGTGCAAGCATAGCGGGGGGGCCAGATACGCAGTATTTT.

The rearrangement joins TRBV10-3 to TRBJ1-1, with no clear D. The CDR3 totals 13 residues. CDR1 and CDR2 (germline): ENHRY, SYGVKD. With 2 bases removed from V and 11 bases from J, the gap between germline ends came to 15 bases. In nucleotides, the CDR3 is TGTGCCATCAGTGAGGGGATGTACCCGGAGGCTTTCTTT. Translated: CAISEGMYPEAFF.

The chain links TRBV5-4 to TRBJ2-3; tentative D call: TRBD2 (5 bases). V was clipped by 4 bases and J by 0 bases, with 15 bases between them. The germline CDR1 and CDR2 sequences are SGHNT and YYREEE (reference sequence). The CDR3 has 16 amino acids. CDR3 bases: TGTGCCAGCAGCCGGGGAATAGCAGCTAGCACAGATACGCAGTATTTT. It encodes CASSRGIAASTDTQYF.

The chain couples TRBV2 to TRBJ2-3; TRBD2 matches 7 bases. Germline assignment: CDR1 SNHLY and CDR2 FYNNEI. Germline trimming cut 3 bases from V and 2 bases from J; bases unmatched to any gene: 8. The CDR3 contains 16 residues. The CDR3 here is CASSDRQRGNTDTQYF. The CDR3 DNA sequence: TGTGCCAGCAGTGATCGGCAGCGGGGTAACACAGATACGCAGTATTTT.

This chain links TRBV2 with TRBJ2-5; D is perhaps TRBD1 (5 bases). Per the germline V gene, CDR1 is SNHLY and CDR2 is FYNNEI. The CDR3 sequence is 13 residues long. The V end lost 6 bases, the J end lost 5 bases, and 13 bases lay between the germline ends. The CDR3 nucleotides are TGTGCCAGCAGAAGCTGGGGCGTGGAGACCCAGTACTTC. Translating gives CASRSWGVETQYF.

In DNA form, the CDR3 reads TGTGCCAGCAGTGAAGCAACGAGGGGCCCTTTCAATGAGCAGTTCTTC. Translation gives CASSEATRGPFNEQFF. V is TRBV6-1 and J is TRBJ2-1; D could derive from TRBD1 or TRBD2 (5 bases each). V dropped 0 bases and J dropped 6 bases, with 15 bases sitting between them. Germline V gives CDR1 MNHNS, CDR2 SASEGT. This CDR3 is 16 amino acids long.

This clone was found a few times. The V and J genes are TRBV5-4 and TRBJ1-5; D might be TRBD1 (6 bases). The V gene lost 5 bases and the J gene lost 4 bases, with 10 bases spanning the gap. In germline, CDR1 is SGHNT, CDR2 YYREEE (reference sequence). The CDR3 has 13 amino acids. The CDR3 sequence: CASSPDRNQPQHF. CDR3 DNA: TGTGCCAGCAGTCCCGACAGGAATCAGCCCCAGCATTTT.

The rearrangement links TRBV6-5 to TRBJ1-1; no firm D call. CDR3 length: 12 residues. In germline, CDR1 is MNHEY, CDR2 SVGAGI. The V gene lost 2 bases and the J gene lost 7 bases, with 8 bases spanning the gap. For the CDR3, the DNA is TGTGCCAGCAGTTACGGGGATGGTGAAGCTTTCTTT. Translating gives CASSYGDGEAFF.

This chain uses TRBV5-4 with TRBJ1-4, with D tentatively TRBD1 (5 bases). CDR3 length: 15 amino acids. V was cut by 4 bases and J by 3 bases, with 13 bases left in between. Per the germline V gene, CDR1 is SGHNT and CDR2 is YYREEE (reference sequence). The CDR3 region is CASSPTREANEKLFF. The DNA for the CDR3 is TGTGCCAGCAGCCCCACCAGGGAGGCTAATGAAAAACTGTTTTTT.

The chain uses TRBV27 and TRBJ1-6, with D perhaps TRBD1 (6 bases). V was shortened by 8 bases and J by 0 bases, with 8 bases between the two germline ends. Germline CDR1 is MNHEY and CDR2 is SMNVEV (reference sequence). The CDR3 loop spans 14 amino acids. CDR3 in amino acids: CASSDSSYNSPLHF. Here the CDR3 DNA reads TGTGCCAGCTCGGACAGCTCCTATAATTCACCCCTCCACTTT.

The chain recombines TRBV2 with TRBJ2-5; no definite D call. The CDR3 has 11 residues. Per germline, CDR1 SNHLY and CDR2 FYNNEI. The ends were cut back, 11 bases at V and 2 bases at J, with 9 bases in the middle. In DNA form, the CDR3 reads TGTGCCTCGGCCCCTCAAGAGACCCAGTACTTC. Translated, it gives CASAPQETQYF.

The chain couples TRBV4-1 to TRBJ1-2, with 9 bases aligning to TRBD1. The CDR3 contains 17 residues. Trimming removed 0 bases from V and 4 bases from J; junction bases left unmatched: 9. Germline loops: CDR1 MGHRA, CDR2 YSYEKL. The CDR3 nucleotides are TGCGCCAGCAGCCAAGAAGGAGGAGACAGGGGGATCTATGGCTACACCTTC. It specifies CASSQEGGDRGIYGYTF.

The rearrangement joins TRBV7-3 to TRBJ1-2, with D possibly being TRBD1 (5 bases). Trimming removed 5 bases from V and 4 bases from J, with 17 bases in between. CDR3 length: 15 amino acids. Germline CDR1 SGHTA, CDR2 FQGTGA. This CDR3 is CASSPGPGGSYGYTF. In DNA, the CDR3 is TGTGCCAGCAGCCCCGGGCCGGGGGGGAGCTATGGCTACACCTTC.